This T cell receptor beta chain was retrieved from a study of identifying expanded T cells in peripheral blood. Clones were sequenced by immunoSEQ multiplex PCR, and TCRdb holds only the in-frame ones, with some missing. The sample lists tens of thousands of clones, 80% to 85% seen once, with 15% to 20% in the top ten. The CDR3 consists of 14 residues. Trimming cost V 2 bases and J 6 bases; bases outside gene matches: 6. Per germline, CDR1 SGHRS and CDR2 YFSETQ. The clonotype originates from a person between 18 and 75 years old in good health. The sequencing sample was made of blood. The chain is built from TRBV5-1 and TRBJ2-3; 7 nucleotides line up with TRBD1. CDR3 sequence reads: CASSLGQDLDTQYF. In DNA form, the CDR3 reads TGCGCCAGCAGCTTAGGACAGGATCTGGATACGCAGTATTTT. Looking up the rest from reference TRBV5-1 and TRBJ2-3 gives the full variable domain: KAGVTQTPRYLIKTRGQQVTLSCSPISGHRSVSWYQQTPGQGLQFLFEYFSETQRNKGNFPGRFSGRQFSNSRSEMNVSTLELGDSALYLCASSLGQDLDTQYFGPGTRLTVL.